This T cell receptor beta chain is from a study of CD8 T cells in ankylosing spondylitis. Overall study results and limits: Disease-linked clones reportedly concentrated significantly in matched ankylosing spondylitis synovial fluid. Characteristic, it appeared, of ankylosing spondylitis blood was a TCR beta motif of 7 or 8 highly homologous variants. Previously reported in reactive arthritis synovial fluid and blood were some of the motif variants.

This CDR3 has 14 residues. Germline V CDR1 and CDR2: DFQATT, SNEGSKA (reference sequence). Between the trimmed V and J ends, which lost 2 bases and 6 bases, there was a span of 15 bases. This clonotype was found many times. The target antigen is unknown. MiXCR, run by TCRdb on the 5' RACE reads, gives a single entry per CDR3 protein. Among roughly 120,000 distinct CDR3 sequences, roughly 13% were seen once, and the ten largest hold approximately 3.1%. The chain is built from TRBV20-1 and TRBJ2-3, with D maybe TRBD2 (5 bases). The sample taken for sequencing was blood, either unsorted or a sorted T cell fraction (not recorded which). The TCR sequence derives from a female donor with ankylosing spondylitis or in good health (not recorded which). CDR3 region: CSARTRLPGDTQYF. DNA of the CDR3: TGCAGTGCTAGAACCCGACTCCCGGGGGATACGCAGTATTTT.